A single TCR beta chain is shown here with its context. The sample is drawn from a study of blood T cell repertoires in COVID-19. Overall study: Acute and convalescent COVID-19 specimens originated in the United States, Italy and Spain.

In the original analysis: Quantification of nucleated cells was approximated via reference gene primer amplification. Clones were read by immunoSEQ multiplex PCR, and TCRdb kept only the in-frame ones, dropping some. The DNA gave D and trimming, while V, J and clone size come from that table. The sample has approximately 170,000 clones, over 80% seen once. Sequenced input: peripheral blood. This receptor was taken from a man in his 70s who had recovered from COVID-19.

CDR3 residues: CASATQGGYYGYTF. CDR3 DNA: TGTGCCAGCGCTACCCAGGGCGGTTACTATGGCTACACCTTC. The chain employs TRBV28 and TRBJ1-2; D perhaps matches TRBD1 (5 bases). Trimming stripped 8 bases from V and 3 bases from J, with 16 bases between. This CDR3 has 14 residues. CDR1 MDHEN and CDR2 SYDVKM come from the germline V gene.